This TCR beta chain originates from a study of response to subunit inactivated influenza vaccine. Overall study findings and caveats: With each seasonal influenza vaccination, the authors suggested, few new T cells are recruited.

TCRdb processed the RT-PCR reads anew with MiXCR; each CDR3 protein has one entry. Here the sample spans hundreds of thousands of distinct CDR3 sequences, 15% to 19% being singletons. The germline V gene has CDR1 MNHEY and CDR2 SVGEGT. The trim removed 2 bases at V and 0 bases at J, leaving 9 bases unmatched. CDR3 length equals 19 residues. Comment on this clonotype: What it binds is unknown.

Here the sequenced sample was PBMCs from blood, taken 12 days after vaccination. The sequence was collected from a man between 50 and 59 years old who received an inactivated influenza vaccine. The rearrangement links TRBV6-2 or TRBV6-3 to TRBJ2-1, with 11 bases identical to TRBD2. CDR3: CASSYPSSGRGSSYNEQFF. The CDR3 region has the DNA TGTGCCAGCAGTTACCCTAGTAGCGGGAGGGGGAGCTCCTACAATGAGCAGTTCTTC.